This record covers a single T cell receptor beta chain. The length of the CDR3 is 13 residues. Trimming pared 4 bases from V and 2 bases from J, leaving 7 bases between. CDR1 is SGHRS and CDR2 is YFSETQ in the germline V gene. The data are from a study of blood T cell repertoires in COVID-19. Study context: T cells, B-cell-depleted T cells, or PBMCs supplied cDNA or gDNA.

This table comes from immunoSEQ multiplex PCR, and its TCRdb copy is limited to in-frame clones, with some not included. The sample contains over 200,000 clones, approximately 80% of which appear only once. The chain carries TRBV5-1 and TRBJ1-3, with no clear D. The sequenced sample was PBMCs or T cells enriched from blood (not recorded which). This TCR was sampled from a man in his forties who had recovered from COVID-19. The CDR3: CASSIDTGNTIYF. The CDR3, as DNA: TGCGCCAGCAGCATAGACACTGGAAACACCATATATTTT. Using reference TRBV5-1 and TRBJ1-3 for the parts outside the CDR3, the full variable domain is KAGVTQTPRYLIKTRGQQVTLSCSPISGHRSVSWYQQTPGQGLQFLFEYFSETQRNKGNFPGRFSGRQFSNSRSEMNVSTLELGDSALYLCASSIDTGNTIYFGEGSWLTVV.